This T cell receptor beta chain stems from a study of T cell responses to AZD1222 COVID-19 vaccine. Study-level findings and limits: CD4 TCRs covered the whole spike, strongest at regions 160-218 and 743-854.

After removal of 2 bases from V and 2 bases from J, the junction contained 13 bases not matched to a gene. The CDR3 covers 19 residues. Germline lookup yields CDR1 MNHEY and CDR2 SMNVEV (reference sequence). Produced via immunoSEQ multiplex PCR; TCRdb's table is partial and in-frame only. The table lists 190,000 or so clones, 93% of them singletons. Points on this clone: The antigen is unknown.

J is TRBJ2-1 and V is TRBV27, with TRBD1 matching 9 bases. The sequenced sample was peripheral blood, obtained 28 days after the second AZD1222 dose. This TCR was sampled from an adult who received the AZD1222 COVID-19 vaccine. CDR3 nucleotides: TGTGCCAGCAGTTTAATCGGTTACCGACAGGGGGAGCCCTACAATGAGCAGTTCTTC. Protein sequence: CASSLIGYRQGEPYNEQFF.